These 5 T cell receptor beta chains were sequenced from one sample in a study of radiotherapy plus CTLA-4 blockade in lung cancer. The repertoire was sequenced with immunoSEQ multiplex PCR; TCRdb's copy has only in-frame clones and lacks some. The sample carries around 63,000 clones, roughly four fifths recorded once. This sample comprised peripheral blood, obtained from a patient treated with radiotherapy plus ipilimumab. These TCRs come from a human donor with non-small cell lung cancer whose response to radiotherapy plus ipilimumab could not be evaluated. Some clones in this sample may be carry-over from other donors' samples.

This clone was found once. Other DNA variants within this sample encode the same CDR3. The V gene is TRBV30, the J gene TRBJ2-7, with 9 bases lining up with TRBD1. The V segment lost 5 bases and the J segment 1 base; nucleotides outside the gene matches: 6. This CDR3 contains 14 residues. Germline CDR1 is GTSNPN and CDR2 is SVGIG (reference sequence). The CDR3 DNA is TGTGCCTGGGGAGGACAGGGGAGGTCCTACGAGCAGTACTTC. This sequence encodes CAWGGQGRSYEQYF.

CDR3 nucleotide sequence: TGCGCCAGCAGCTTGACACCCAGGGGGCTGTCCTACGAGCAGTACTTC. It specifies CASSLTPRGLSYEQYF. V and J are TRBV5-1 and TRBJ2-7; 8 positions match TRBD1. CDR1 and CDR2 from the germline V gene are SGHRS and YFSETQ. The CDR3 consists of 16 residues. The V gene end was trimmed by 1 base and the J gene end by 1 base; junction bases not matched to a gene: 7.

The chain carries TRBV4-1 and TRBJ2-1; perhaps TRBD2 as D (7 bases). Germline V gives CDR1 MGHRA, CDR2 YSYEKL. The V gene lost 1 base and the J gene lost 8 bases, with 18 bases spanning the gap. The CDR3 runs to 16 residues. The CDR3: CASSQGGGTRSHEQFF. DNA for the CDR3: TGCGCCAGCAGCCAAGGGGGAGGGACAAGATCCCATGAGCAGTTCTTC.

The J gene is TRBJ1-2, the V gene TRBV12-5; the match to TRBD1 covers 11 bases. Per germline, CDR1 LGHNT and CDR2 FRNRAP. V was pared by 5 bases and J by 8 bases, with 7 bases of the junction left unmatched. CDR3 size: 14 residues. The CDR3 loop reads CASGPGQGAWGYTF. CDR3 coding DNA: TGTGCTAGTGGTCCCGGACAGGGGGCTTGGGGCTACACCTTC.

The chain combines TRBV1 with TRBJ1-2. TRBV1 counts as a pseudogene. This CDR3 is built from 17 residues. CDR3 region: CTSSQEREGRIDYGYTF. Written as DNA, the CDR3 is TGCACCAGCAGCCAAGAAAGGGAGGGGCGCATCGACTATGGCTACACCTTC.